Listed below are T cell receptor beta chains from one sample, sequenced in a study of cytomegalovirus exposure and HLA in healthy donors. The table came from immunoSEQ multiplex PCR; TCRdb's copy has only in-frame clones and leaves some out. The repertoire holds some 190,000 clones, with 76% as singletons. Sequencing used PBMCs. These receptors all stem from a man between 18 and 29 years old in good health and CMV-seronegative. Each CDR3 is given with its conserved first and last residue. A D gene is named only where the DNA matches it firmly. Expanded clones are given a class, and other clones once, few, many or no size at all.

D	size	V	J	DNA	CDR3
.	.	TRBV23-1	TRBJ2-5	TGCGCCAGCAGTCAGGGCGGAGGGGAGACCCAGTACTTC	CASSQGGGETQYF
TRBD1	few	TRBV10-2	TRBJ1-6	TGCGCCAGCTCCGAGGGGCGGACAGGCTCACCCCTCCACTTT	CASSEGRTGSPLHF
TRBD2	.	TRBV5-1	TRBJ2-3	TGCGCCAGCAGCTTGGCCTTAGCGGGAGGGGCAGATACGCAGTATTTT	CASSLALAGGADTQYF
.	.	TRBV30	TRBJ1-1	TGTGCCTGGACCGCGGGTCCGGGGAGCGCTTTCTTT	CAWTAGPGSAFF
TRBD2	.	TRBV5-4	TRBJ2-5	TGTGCCAGCAGCTTGGGGCTAGCGGGGGTACAAGAGACCCAGTACTTC	CASSLGLAGVQETQYF
TRBD1	.	TRBV28	TRBJ1-2	TGTGCCAGCAGTACCGGGACAGGGGCCTCCCTCTATGGCTACACCTTC	CASSTGTGASLYGYTF
.	.	TRBV30	TRBJ2-1	TGTGCCTGGAGGAGAGCGATCTCCTACAATGAGCAGTTCTTC	CAWRRAISYNEQFF
TRBD1	.	TRBV5-4	TRBJ2-1	TGTGCCAGCAGCGCCCGGGACAGCAATGAGCAGTTCTTC	CASSARDSNEQFF
TRBD2	few	TRBV7-9	TRBJ2-3	TGTGCCAGCATCCGGGCGGGGGGCCTTGATACGCAGTATTTT	CASIRAGGLDTQYF
.	.	TRBV10-3	TRBJ2-1	TGTGCCATCAGTGAGGACTGGAACAATGAGCAGTTCTTC	CAISEDWNNEQFF
.	few	TRBV27	TRBJ2-1	TGTGCCAGCAGTTTATCCCCCTACAGGGTTGGGCAGTTCTTC	CASSLSPYRVGQFF
.	.	TRBV6-5	TRBJ2-7	TGTGCCAGCAGTTGGAGACAGGCCTACGAGCAGTACTTC	CASSWRQAYEQYF
.	few	TRBV7-9	TRBJ2-1	TGTGCCAGCAGCCGAGGACTGGGGGAGGATGAGCAGTTCTTC	CASSRGLGEDEQFF
TRBD1	once	TRBV19	TRBJ1-1	TGTGCCAGTAGTAAGGCCCCAGGGACAGGGAAGGGGAACACTGAAGCTTTCTTT	CASSKAPGTGKGNTEAFF
.	.	TRBV28	TRBJ1-5	TGTGCCAGCAACCTACCAGGGCAGCCCCAGCATTTT	CASNLPGQPQHF
.	.	TRBV7-2	TRBJ2-1	TGTGCCAGCAGCCCAAGGGGCGGGGCTTTGTACAATGAGCAGTTCTTC	CASSPRGGALYNEQFF
TRBD2	.	TRBV28	TRBJ2-1	TGTGCCAGCAGTTTAGTGGGCGGGGGGGCTATGGGCAATGAGCAGTTCTTC	CASSLVGGGAMGNEQFF
TRBD1	.	TRBV6-5	TRBJ1-5	TGTGCCAGCAGTGAACAGGGGGCACGACAGCCCCAGCATTTT	CASSEQGARQPQHF
.	few	TRBV13	TRBJ2-1	TGTGCCAGCAGCCCAGCCGACTGGTACGGCGATGAGCAGTTCTTC	CASSPADWYGDEQFF
.	.	TRBV7-9	TRBJ1-6	TGTGCCAGCAGCTCAGGAACGGCCCATTCACCCCTCCACTTT	CASSSGTAHSPLHF
TRBD1	.	TRBV7-9	TRBJ2-7	TGTGCCAGCAGCCATAACTCGGACAGGAGTAGGTACGAGCAGTACTTC	CASSHNSDRSRYEQYF
TRBD1	.	TRBV15	TRBJ2-7	TGTGCCACCAGCAGCACCGGGACAGGGACCTACGAGCAGTACTTC	CATSSTGTGTYEQYF
TRBD1	.	TRBV7-2	TRBJ1-1	TGTGCCAGCAGCTTAGAGGGGGCTGGGACTGAAGCTTTCTTT	CASSLEGAGTEAFF
.	.	TRBV4-1	TRBJ1-1	TGCGCCAGCAGCCAAGGTCCAGTTTCGAACACTGAAGCTTTCTTT	CASSQGPVSNTEAFF
TRBD1	.	TRBV10-2	TRBJ1-6	TGCGCCAGCGTAGGGGGCCGTGCTAATTCACCCCTCCACTTT	CASVGGRANSPLHF
.	.	TRBV7-3	TRBJ1-3	TGTGCCAGCAGCCCCCGACAGGGAAACACCATATATTTT	CASSPRQGNTIYF
.	.	TRBV6-5	TRBJ1-6	TGTGCCAGCAGTTACTCGGGGCTTACCTATAATTCACCCCTCCACTTT	CASSYSGLTYNSPLHF
TRBD2	.	TRBV7-2	TRBJ2-3	TGTGCCAGCACATCACCGCGGGGGGTCTACACAGATACGCAGTATTTT	CASTSPRGVYTDTQYF
TRBD2	.	TRBV6-1	TRBJ2-7	TGTGCCAGCGGACTAGAGCTCTACGAGCAGTACTTC	CASGLELYEQYF
TRBD1	.	TRBV29-1	TRBJ1-2	TGCAGCGTTGAAGATCAGAACAGGGGTGGGTATGGCTACACCTTC	CSVEDQNRGGYGYTF
TRBD1	.	TRBV18	TRBJ1-3	TGTGCCAGCTCACGCGACAGGGGAGGAAACACCATATATTTT	CASSRDRGGNTIYF
.	.	TRBV4-2	TRBJ2-2	TGTGCCAGCAGCCAAGAAGTAGCCAGGGGTACCGGGGAGCTGTTTTTT	CASSQEVARGTGELFF
.	.	TRBV18	TRBJ2-3	TGTGCCAGCTCACAAACGACTGGCACAGATACGCAGTATTTT	CASSQTTGTDTQYF
TRBD2	.	TRBV6-5	TRBJ2-7	TGTGCCAGCAGTCCTTCCGGGACTAGCCCCTACGAGCAGTACTTC	CASSPSGTSPYEQYF
TRBD2	.	TRBV5-6	TRBJ2-5	TGTGCCAGCAGCTTGGAGGGACTAGCGGAAGAGACCCAGTACTTC	CASSLEGLAEETQYF
.	.	TRBV18	TRBJ2-7	TGTGCCAGCTCACTTCAAACCTACGAGCAGTACTTC	CASSLQTYEQYF
.	.	TRBV5-1	TRBJ2-1	TGCGCCAGCAGCTTGGTGGCTGACAATGAGCAGTTCTTC	CASSLVADNEQFF
TRBD1	once	TRBV4-1	TRBJ2-7	TGCGCCAGCAGCCACCACCCCCTTCTTCCGGGACAGGGGGCGCCGATGGACGAGCAGTACTTC	CASSHHPLLPGQGAPMDEQYF
.	.	TRBV9	TRBJ2-3	TGTGCCAGCAGCGGCCAGGGCCCTAGCACAGATACGCAGTATTTT	CASSGQGPSTDTQYF
TRBD2	few	TRBV7-2	TRBJ2-7	TGTGCCAGCAGGCCTCAGGCTAGCGGGGTTGACGAGCAGTACTTC	CASRPQASGVDEQYF
.	few	TRBV30	TRBJ2-5	TGTGCCTGCCTCAGAGGGGGGACCCAGTACTTC	CACLRGGTQYF
.	once	TRBV7-9	TRBJ1-4	TGTGCCAGTCAAGGAGGCCCCAATGAAAAACTGTTTTTT	CASQGGPNEKLFF
TRBD1	.	TRBV28	TRBJ1-1	TGTGCCAGCAGTTTGGAATACAGGGGTTGGACTGAAGCTTTCTTT	CASSLEYRGWTEAFF
TRBD2	.	TRBV25-1	TRBJ2-2	TGTGCCAGCAGCGGACTAGTCGCCGGGGAGCTGTTTTTT	CASSGLVAGELFF
TRBD1	.	TRBV5-3	TRBJ2-2	TGTGCCAGAAGCTACCGACACCGGGACAGCGAGGCCAAACGGGACACCGGGGAGCTGTTTTTT	CARSYRHRDSEAKRDTGELFF
.	.	TRBV7-9	TRBJ2-7	TGTGCCAGCAGCTTACGGGTTGTTCGACGGGGTTACGAGCAGTACTTC	CASSLRVVRRGYEQYF
TRBD2	.	TRBV9	TRBJ2-5	TGTGCCAGCAGCGCCGGGACTAGGGAAGAGACCCAGTACTTC	CASSAGTREETQYF